Each of the 24 T cell receptor beta chains below was sequenced from the same sample in a study of regulatory T cells in long-lasting Graves disease. Regarding time point: newly diagnosed GD, antithyroid drugs for less than 3 months. PBMCs were the source of the RNA used for TCR sequencing. TCR beta libraries were built with iRepertoire HTBI primers and Arm-PCR of CDR3 regions. TCRdb reprocessed the multiplex PCR reads with MiXCR, giving one entry per CDR3 protein. The sample lists 350,000 to 450,000 distinct CDR3 sequences; about 10% were seen once. These data are also associated with another study on T cells in Graves' hyperthyroidism and ophthalmopathy.

Here the sequenced sample was peripheral blood mononuclear cells (PBMCs), taken at new diagnosis, from a patient treated with antithyroid drugs. The receptors shown here come from a woman aged 18-30 years with Graves disease.

In this sample, this clonotype turned up many times. The gene calls are TRBV7-2 and TRBJ2-3; 11 nucleotides align to TRBD2. CDR1 and CDR2 (germline): SGHTA, FQGNSA. The length of the CDR3 is 18 residues. J gave up 3 bases and V 1 base, and 9 bases lay outside the gene matches. CDR3: CASSLEIAGGLETDTQYF. DNA of the CDR3: TGTGCCAGCAGCTTAGAGATAGCGGGGGGGCTTGAGACAGATACGCAGTATTTT.

The sample holds many counts of this clonotype. The V call is TRBV27, the J call TRBJ1-5; 8 bases are shared with TRBD1. V shed 3 bases, J shed 5 bases, and the junction held 9 bases outside the gene matches. This CDR3 is 16 amino acids long. Germline lookup yields CDR1 MNHEY and CDR2 SMNVEV (reference sequence). CDR3 nucleotides: TGTGCCAGCAGTTTGGTCAGAGGGACAGGACATCAGCCCCAGCATTTT. Translation gives CASSLVRGTGHQPQHF.

In its sample, this clonotype was seen many times. This chain joins TRBV12-3 or TRBV12-4 and TRBJ2-3, with D uncertain. This CDR3 has 15 amino acids. The V and J ends lost 0 bases and 3 bases respectively, with 10 bases between them. Written as DNA, the CDR3 is TGTGCCAGCAGTTTAGCGGTACCAAGAACAGATACGCAGTATTTT. Protein product: CASSLAVPRTDTQYF.

This clonotype has at least ten counts. The CDR3 nucleotides are TGCAGTGTTCAACAGGACAGGGGGTTTGAAAAACTGTTTTTT. This sequence encodes CSVQQDRGFEKLFF. The chain couples TRBV20-1 to TRBJ1-4; 10 bases map to TRBD1. Germline V gene data show CDR1 as DFQATT and CDR2 as SNEGSKA (reference sequence). The junction had 9 bases not matched to a gene; V was cut back by 7 bases and J by 7 bases. The length of the CDR3 is 14 residues.

This clonotype occurred a few times. CDR3 sequence (DNA): TGTGCCAGCAGCCAGATAGGGGACGAGCAGTACTTC. It encodes CASSQIGDEQYF. The chain recombines TRBV3-1 with TRBJ2-7; weak D call: TRBD1 (5 bases). Trimming left V 3 bases short and J 5 bases short, with 8 bases between. The CDR3 length is 12 residues. Germline CDR1 and CDR2: LGHDT and YNNKEL (reference sequence).

With regard to this clonotype: This clone may be a read error of a much larger clone one base away. V is TRBV2 and J is TRBJ2-1; 9 bases map to TRBD1. Looked up from germline, CDR1 is SNHLY and CDR2 is FYNNEI. The V and J ends lost 2 bases and 8 bases, in that order; junction bases with no gene match: 7. The CDR3 totals 15 residues. The CDR3 here is CASSEIGTGYDEQFF. The CDR3 DNA reads TGTGCCAGCAGTGAAATAGGGACAGGGTACGATGAGCAGTTCTTC.

The table lists this clonotype with a few counts. The chain carries TRBV6-5 and TRBJ2-1; D gene uncertain. Trimming took off 0 bases at V and 6 bases at J, with 12 bases between the two ends. CDR1 and CDR2 (germline): MNHEY, SVGAGI. The CDR3 is 15 amino acids. CDR3 DNA sequence: TGTGCCAGCAGTTACTCTGTCGACTCTCCCAATGAGCAGTTCTTC. Its protein is CASSYSVDSPNEQFF.

This clonotype has just one count. This clone may be a read error of a much larger clone one base away. V and J are TRBV7-9 and TRBJ2-1, with D maybe TRBD2 (6 bases). This CDR3 is built from 14 residues. The V end was cut by 5 bases, the J end by 5 bases, with 13 bases between. Germline-derived CDR1 and CDR2 are SEHNR and FQNEAQ (reference sequence). This CDR3 reads CASSPSGWDNEQFF. CDR3 in DNA: TGTGCCAGCAGCCCCAGCGGGTGGGACAATGAGCAGTTCTTC.

The V call is TRBV6-5, the J call TRBJ2-1; 9 bases align to TRBD2. The V gene's germline CDR1 is MNHEY and CDR2 SVGAGI. Trimming at V came to 2 bases and at J to 5 bases, leaving 7 bases not matched to a gene. The CDR3 extends over 16 amino acids. CDR3 protein: CASSYRRGGEDNEQFF. The CDR3 nucleotides read TGTGCCAGCAGTTACCGCCGCGGGGGGGAAGACAATGAGCAGTTCTTC.

This chain links TRBV7-9 with TRBJ2-1, with D unresolved. V was shortened by 4 bases and J by 10 bases, with 14 bases between the two germline ends. Germline V gene data show CDR1 as SEHNR and CDR2 as FQNEAQ (reference sequence). The CDR3 has 13 amino acids. The CDR3 region has the DNA TGTGCCAGCAGCTCTCAAGGGAACTACGAGCAGTTCTTC. This sequence encodes CASSSQGNYEQFF.

This clonotype appeared many times. The chain uses TRBV20-1 and TRBJ1-1; tentative D call: TRBD1 (5 bases). V was trimmed by 6 bases and J by 3 bases, leaving 11 bases between them. The CDR3 spans 12 residues. CDR1 and CDR2 from the germline V gene are DFQATT and SNEGSKA (reference sequence). CDR3 in DNA: TGCAGTGCCAGGTGGGACTACACTGAAGCTTTCTTT. It specifies CSARWDYTEAFF.

This clonotype appeared a few times. DNA of the CDR3: TGTGCCAGCACCTTCCTGCTGGGACAGGGGGCAAATGAGCAGTTCTTC. Its translation: CASTFLLGQGANEQFF. This chain links TRBV5-4 with TRBJ2-1; 12 bases match TRBD1. The J segment lost 7 bases and the V segment lost 6 bases, leaving 11 bases of the junction unmatched. Per germline, CDR1 SGHNT and CDR2 YYREEE (reference sequence). CDR3 length: 16 residues.

This clonotype was picked up a small number of times. This chain uses TRBV5-1 with TRBJ2-6, with D possibly matching TRBD1 (6 bases). V lost 1 base and J 0 bases, leaving 14 bases between the germline ends. Germline V gene data show CDR1 as SGHRS and CDR2 as YFSETQ. The CDR3 length is 18 residues. The CDR3 bases are TGCGCCAGCAGCTTGTCCGACAGGCCCCGCTCTGGGGCCAACGTCCTGACTTTC. This sequence encodes CASSLSDRPRSGANVLTF.

This clonotype was seen a handful of times. The genes are TRBV20-1 and TRBJ2-1, with 13 bases fitting TRBD2. The germline V gene encodes CDR1 DFQATT and CDR2 SNEGSKA (reference sequence). V shed 4 bases, J shed 1 base, and the junction held 7 bases outside the gene matches. The CDR3 extends over 17 amino acids. The DNA for the CDR3 is TGCAGTGCTACAACTAGCGGGAGGGCCTTTTCCTACAATGAGCAGTTCTTC. The encoded protein is CSATTSGRAFSYNEQFF.

This clonotype was picked up a small number of times. This chain uses TRBV29-1 with TRBJ1-2; D is possibly TRBD1 (5 bases). This CDR3 has 13 amino acids. The V and J ends lost 5 bases and 3 bases respectively, with 13 bases between them. Germline-derived CDR1 and CDR2 are SQVTM and ANQGSEA. This CDR3 is CSVRQTLYYGYTF. The CDR3 DNA follows: TGCAGCGTTCGACAGACCCTGTACTATGGCTACACCTTC.

This clonotype was found a few times. The chain uses TRBV10-3 and TRBJ1-2, with D unresolved. In germline, CDR1 is ENHRY, CDR2 SYGVKD. The CDR3 totals 13 residues. V gave up 0 bases and J gave up 3 bases, with 5 bases separating them. This CDR3 reads CAISESLDYGYTF. The CDR3 DNA follows: TGTGCCATCAGTGAGTCCCTTGACTATGGCTACACCTTC.

The table lists this clonotype with many counts. The chain carries TRBV2 and TRBJ1-6, with 8 nucleotides matching TRBD1. V trimming: 4 bases; J trimming: 0 bases; junction bases outside the gene matches: 5. This CDR3 comprises 17 residues. From germline, CDR1 is SNHLY and CDR2 FYNNEI. In nucleotides, the CDR3 is TGTGCCAGCAGTGTAAGGACAGGGAGCTCCTATAATTCACCCCTCCACTTT. This codes for CASSVRTGSSYNSPLHF.

V is TRBV12-3 or TRBV12-4 and J is TRBJ2-5; TRBD1 or TRBD2 may be the D gene (5 bases each). The length of the CDR3 is 15 residues. The ends were cut back, 6 bases at V and 2 bases at J, with 16 bases in the middle. CDR3 in amino acids: CASSLNWGTQETQYF. The DNA for the CDR3 is TGTGCCAGCAGCCTGAATTGGGGGACGCAAGAGACCCAGTACTTC.

This clonotype has only one observation. The chain links TRBV20-1 to TRBJ2-3, with TRBD2 matching over 9 bases. The CDR3 has 14 amino acids. With 0 bases clipped from V and 12 bases from J, the junction kept 10 bases outside the gene matches. Germline V CDR1 and CDR2: DFQATT, SNEGSKA (reference sequence). The CDR3 bases are TGCAGTGCTAGAGATCGTCTAGCGGGGTTGGTTCAGTATTTT. Protein: CSARDRLAGLVQYF.

About this clonotype itself: A much larger clone is a single base away; this may be a read error. The genes are TRBV10-3 and TRBJ2-3; D perhaps matches TRBD2 (6 bases). The CDR3 is 14 residues long. Germline V gives CDR1 ENHRY, CDR2 SYGVKD. The DNA for the CDR3 is TGTGCCACCTTGAGCACCGGGGGAGAAGATATGCAGTATTTT. This encodes CATLSTGGEDMQYF.

This clonotype was found a few times. This chain uses TRBV7-9 with TRBJ1-1; 10 positions agree with TRBD1. Germline loops: CDR1 SEHNR, CDR2 FQNEAQ (reference sequence). CDR3 size: 18 residues. V lost 0 bases and J lost 4; bases outside the gene matches: 11. CDR3 loop: CASSLASTGGIHGTEAFF. The CDR3 coding sequence is TGTGCCAGCAGCTTAGCGTCGACAGGGGGCATTCATGGCACTGAAGCTTTCTTT.

This clonotype was counted at least ten times. The chain carries TRBV25-1 and TRBJ2-2; D uncertain. This CDR3 has 16 amino acids. Germline CDR1 MGHDK, CDR2 SYGVNS. V lost 8 bases to trimming and J lost 1 base, with 17 bases between them. CDR3 protein: CASGDAGPQNTGELFF. The CDR3 DNA is TGTGCCAGCGGGGATGCCGGGCCCCAGAACACCGGGGAGCTGTTTTTT.

This clonotype was found many times. The rearrangement uses TRBV11-1 and TRBJ2-7, with 10 bases fitting TRBD2. The trim removed 5 bases at V and 6 bases at J, leaving 7 bases unmatched. This CDR3 spans 14 amino acids. Germline values: CDR1 SGHAT, CDR2 FQDESV (reference sequence). The chain's CDR3 is CASSSPGLAFEQYF. The CDR3 DNA reads as TGTGCCAGCAGCAGTCCGGGACTAGCGTTCGAGCAGTACTTC.

The CDR3 DNA reads as TGTGCCAGCAGTCCCCTTGACAGGGGGGTGGGAGAAAAACTGTTTTTT. Its translation: CASSPLDRGVGEKLFF. V and J are TRBV12-3 or TRBV12-4 and TRBJ1-4; TRBD1 matches 9 bases. The CDR3 covers 16 residues. V lost 5 bases, J lost 8 bases, and 12 bases stayed unmatched.